Listed below are T cell receptor beta chains from one sample, sequenced in a study of cytomegalovirus exposure and HLA in healthy donors. Clones were read by immunoSEQ multiplex PCR, and TCRdb kept only the in-frame ones, dropping some. The sample records hundreds of thousands of clones, about 80% being singletons. The sequencing sample was made of PBMCs. These receptors were collected from a male donor in good health and CMV-seronegative. Each CDR3 is given with its conserved first and last residue. A D gene is named only where the DNA matches it firmly. The size of a clone is reported for some rows only, either as once, few or many, or as a class for expanded clones.

J	D	V	size	CDR3	DNA
TRBJ1-4	TRBD1	TRBV5-1	few	CASSRDRVIEKLFF	TGCGCCAGCAGCCGCGACAGGGTTATTGAAAAACTGTTTTTT
TRBJ1-1	TRBD1	TRBV6-5	-	CASNTGGSTEAFF	TGTGCCAGCAACACAGGGGGTTCGACTGAAGCTTTCTTT
TRBJ2-1	TRBD2	TRBV6-5	-	CASSYWTSGSSEQFF	TGTGCCAGCAGTTACTGGACTAGCGGGAGCAGTGAGCAGTTCTTC
TRBJ2-2	TRBD2	TRBV6-5	-	CASSSGPGGPTGELFF	TGTGCCAGCAGTTCGGGACCGGGGGGTCCCACCGGGGAGCTGTTTTTT
TRBJ1-4	TRBD1	TRBV4-3	few	CASSQEAGQGYEKLFF	TGCGCCAGCAGCCAAGAAGCGGGACAGGGGTATGAAAAACTGTTTTTT
TRBJ2-1	TRBD2	TRBV4-2	-	CASSQGLRLAGGQSSYNEQFF	TGTGCCAGCAGCCAAGGTCTGCGACTAGCGGGAGGGCAAAGCTCCTACAATGAGCAGTTCTTC
TRBJ1-2	TRBD1	TRBV25-1	-	CASSDNRGRSGYTF	TGTGCCAGCAGTGACAACAGGGGGCGGTCTGGCTACACCTTC
TRBJ2-3	-	TRBV5-4	-	CASSLRQYTDTQYF	TGTGCCAGCAGCTTGAGACAGTACACAGATACGCAGTATTTT
TRBJ1-6	-	TRBV30	-	CAWNVDRSSSYNSPLHF	TGTGCCTGGAACGTAGATCGCTCGAGCTCCTATAATTCACCCCTCCACTTT
TRBJ1-2	-	TRBV12-5	once	CASGLQGYYGYTF	TGTGCTAGTGGTTTGCAGGGTTACTATGGCTACACCTTC
TRBJ2-1	TRBD2	TRBV2	once	CASSPRLAGGINEQFF	TGTGCCAGCAGTCCTAGACTAGCGGGGGGAATCAATGAGCAGTTCTTC
TRBJ1-5	TRBD1	TRBV7-6	-	CASSPWTGTISNQPQHF	TGTGCCAGCAGCCCTTGGACAGGGACGATTAGCAATCAGCCCCAGCATTTT
TRBJ1-4	TRBD1	TRBV5-1	once	CASSSLTGTGKLFF	TGCGCCAGCAGTTCTTTGACAGGGACTGGGAAACTGTTTTTT
TRBJ2-7	-	TRBV5-1	once	CASSSTGGYEQYF	TGCGCCAGCAGCTCGACAGGTGGCTACGAGCAGTACTTC
TRBJ2-7	TRBD1	TRBV5-6	-	CASSISDRAYEQYF	TGTGCCAGCAGCATCTCGGACAGGGCCTACGAGCAGTACTTC
TRBJ2-7	TRBD2	TRBV9	-	CASSEGGSGGYEQYF	TGTGCCAGCAGCGAGGGGGGTAGCGGGGGGTACGAGCAGTACTTC
TRBJ1-1	-	TRBV28	-	CASSLRSEAFF	TGTGCCAGCAGTTTGCGGTCTGAAGCTTTCTTT
TRBJ1-5	-	TRBV11-2	-	CASSLDMRRQPQHF	TGTGCCAGCAGCTTAGATATGCGGCGTCAGCCCCAGCATTTT
TRBJ1-2	-	TRBV9	-	CASSVAEGNYGYTF	TGTGCCAGCAGCGTAGCGGAGGGTAACTATGGCTACACCTTC
TRBJ2-7	TRBD2	TRBV7-9	-	CASSLVPGGSGYEQYF	TGTGCCAGCAGCTTAGTCCCCGGCGGGAGTGGCTACGAGCAGTACTTC
TRBJ1-2	TRBD1	TRBV7-9	-	CASSSSGGSSYTF	TGTGCCAGCAGCTCCTCAGGGGGATCGAGCTACACCTTC
TRBJ1-2	-	TRBV27	-	CASSTPEAGKYGYTF	TGTGCCAGCAGCACCCCTGAAGCCGGGAAATATGGCTACACCTTC
TRBJ2-3	-	TRBV5-1	-	CASSLGSGDTDTQYF	TGCGCCAGCAGCTTGGGGTCGGGTGACACAGATACGCAGTATTTT
TRBJ1-2	-	TRBV19	-	CANTSRQYTF	TGTGCCAATACCTCGCGGCAATACACCTTC
TRBJ1-2	TRBD1	TRBV6-1	-	CASSDLGTGLYGYTF	TGTGCCAGCAGTGACCTAGGGACAGGACTCTATGGCTACACCTTC
TRBJ2-2	-	TRBV5-4	-	CASSSGLNTGELFF	TGTGCCAGCAGCTCCGGACTTAACACCGGGGAGCTGTTTTTT
TRBJ2-3	-	TRBV5-1	few	CASSLEGGYSTDTQYF	TGCGCCAGCAGCTTGGAAGGGGGATACTCCACAGATACGCAGTATTTT
TRBJ1-2	-	TRBV27	-	CASSLLNSAGGYTF	TGTGCCAGCAGCCTCCTCAACTCGGCGGGTGGCTACACCTTC
TRBJ1-5	TRBD1	TRBV2	-	CASSRQGGGQPQHF	TGTGCCAGCAGTAGACAGGGGGGTGGTCAGCCCCAGCATTTT
TRBJ2-4	-	TRBV2	-	CASSERENIQYF	TGTGCCAGCAGTGAACGGGAAAACATTCAGTACTTC
TRBJ1-1	TRBD1	TRBV27	few	CATHPGGQTEAFF	TGTGCCACCCACCCCGGGGGACAGACTGAAGCTTTCTTT
TRBJ2-7	-	TRBV6-1	-	CASSERRGTNYEQYF	TGTGCCAGCAGTGAAAGAAGGGGAACGAACTACGAGCAGTACTTC
TRBJ2-7	TRBD1	TRBV29-1	once	CSAGQGAGEQYF	TGCAGCGCTGGACAGGGGGCGGGTGAGCAGTACTTC
TRBJ2-5	-	TRBV4-2	-	CASSQSAGEGEETQYF	TGTGCCAGCAGCCAGTCGGCGGGAGAGGGGGAAGAGACCCAGTACTTC
TRBJ1-2	-	TRBV30	-	CAWNRVHGYTF	TGTGCCTGGAACAGGGTCCATGGCTACACCTTC